The 15 T cell receptor beta chains below come from one sample, sequenced in a study of OX40 agonist ivuxolimab in advanced cancers. Here immunoSEQ multiplex PCR was the method, and the copy in TCRdb shows in-frame clones only, minus some. This sample has 70,000 or so clones, with roughly 90% found just once. Here the sequenced sample was CD4+ or CD8+ T cells sorted from blood, taken in a trial of the OX40 agonist ivuxolimab. These receptors all come from an adult with an advanced solid tumor such as melanoma, head and neck, liver or kidney cancer.

The chain uses TRBV7-2 and TRBJ2-7; weak D call: TRBD1 (5 bases). Per germline, CDR1 SGHTA and CDR2 FQGNSA. The CDR3 is made up of 14 amino acids. Deletions cut 6 bases from V and 2 bases from J, with 14 bases between. The CDR3 nucleotides are TGTGCCAGCAGTCCACAGGTTATCGCCTACGAGCAGTACTTC. This sequence encodes CASSPQVIAYEQYF.

The chain couples TRBV5-5 to TRBJ1-1; D is uncertain. CDR1 SGHKS and CDR2 YYEKEE come from the germline V gene (reference sequence). The germline V and J ends were trimmed by 2 bases and 1 base, with 3 bases remaining between them. The CDR3 is made up of 12 amino acids. The CDR3 DNA reads TGTGCCAGCAGCTTCTGGAACACTGAAGCTTTCTTT. This sequence encodes CASSFWNTEAFF.

The chain recombines TRBV18 with TRBJ2-6; 8 positions agree with TRBD1. V gave up 5 bases and J gave up 0 bases; unmatched junction bases: 12. Germline CDR1 and CDR2: KGHSH and LQKENI. This CDR3 has 19 amino acids. The CDR3 region is CASSSDRDRTASGANVLTF. The CDR3 DNA follows: TGTGCCAGCTCATCCGACCGGGACAGGACCGCCTCTGGGGCCAACGTCCTGACTTTC.

Details on this clone: An end of the junction does not agree with germline; a read error may underlie this. The sample carries other DNA sequences with the same CDR3. This chain uses TRBV27 with TRBJ2-1; unclear D gene. This CDR3 is 16 amino acids long. Germline-derived CDR1 and CDR2 are MNHEY and SMNVEV (reference sequence). The CDR3, as DNA: TGTGCCAGCAGTCCCGAGGTCACCGCGACATACAATGAGCAATTCTTC. Translation gives CASSPEVTATYNEQFF.

The gene calls are TRBV19 and TRBJ1-2; tentative D call: TRBD1 (6 bases). This CDR3 region has 15 residues. Germline V gives CDR1 LNHDA, CDR2 SQIVND (reference sequence). Between the trimmed V and J ends, which lost 6 bases and 8 bases, there was a span of 22 bases. This CDR3 is CASRQPTGPTGGYTF. CDR3 nucleotides: TGTGCCAGTAGGCAACCGACAGGCCCAACGGGCGGCTACACCTTC. The variable domain in full, with the rest retrieved from reference TRBV19 and TRBJ1-2, is DGGITQSPKYLFRKEGQNVTLSCEQNLNHDAMYWYRQDPGQGLRLIYYSQIVNDFQKGDIAEGYSVSREKKESFPLTVTSAQKNPTAFYLCASRQPTGPTGGYTFGSGTRLTVV.

The CDR3 region has the DNA TGTGCCAGTAGTAAAACTAGCGGGTCGGGTTCCTACAATGAGCAGTTCTTC. Residues: CASSKTSGSGSYNEQFF. The J gene is TRBJ2-1, the V gene TRBV19, with TRBD2 matching over 9 bases. This CDR3 contains 17 residues. J was trimmed by 1 base and V by 4 bases; bases with no gene match: 8. Germline CDR1 reads LNHDA; CDR2 reads SQIVND (reference sequence).

The chain is built from TRBV7-6 and TRBJ1-4; TRBD1 agrees at 10 bases. From germline, CDR1 is SGHVS and CDR2 FNYEAQ. The length of the CDR3 is 15 residues. The trim removed 3 bases at V and 3 bases at J, leaving 1 base unmatched. The CDR3 spells CASSFGTGANEKLFF. CDR3 coding DNA: TGTGCCAGCAGCTTCGGGACAGGGGCTAATGAAAAACTGTTTTTT.

The gene calls are TRBV28 and TRBJ1-1, with a possible D match to TRBD1 (6 bases). Trimming stripped 6 bases from V and 3 bases from J, with 17 bases between. Germline V CDR1 and CDR2: MDHEN, SYDVKM. This CDR3 spans 15 amino acids. In nucleotides, the CDR3 is TGTGCCAGCAGCTTGGGTGGGGGGGGCTACACTGAAGCTTTCTTT. Translating gives CASSLGGGGYTEAFF.

The chain is built from TRBV9 and TRBJ1-2; unclear D gene. The CDR3 extends over 17 amino acids. Per the germline V gene, CDR1 is SGDLS and CDR2 is YYNGEE. V lost 4 bases to trimming and J lost 1 base, with 20 bases between them. This CDR3 reads CASSRGLNRVVNYGYTF. The CDR3 DNA sequence: TGTGCCAGCAGCAGAGGACTTAATAGGGTGGTTAACTATGGCTACACCTTC.

The chain is built from TRBV19 and TRBJ1-5, with TRBD1 matching over 8 bases. CDR1 is LNHDA, CDR2 SQIVND, per germline (reference sequence). The CDR3 loop spans 15 amino acids. V was pared by 4 bases and J by 3 bases, with 5 bases of the junction left unmatched. The CDR3: CASSTQGQVNQPQHF. DNA for the CDR3: TGTGCCAGTAGTACACAGGGACAGGTCAATCAGCCCCAGCATTTT.

V is TRBV5-4 and J is TRBJ2-7, with 7 bases matching TRBD2. This CDR3 is built from 16 residues. Germline V gives CDR1 SGHNT, CDR2 YYREEE (reference sequence). V was pared by 0 bases and J by 2 bases, with 8 bases of the junction left unmatched. In DNA form, the CDR3 reads TGTGCCAGCAGCTTGGCGGGGAGGGGCCTGGCCTACGAGCAGTACTTC. Translated, it gives CASSLAGRGLAYEQYF. The full variable domain, in which reference TRBV5-4 and TRBJ2-7 provide the parts outside the CDR3, is ETGVTQSPTHLIKTRGQQVTLRCSSQSGHNTVSWYQQALGQGPQFIFQYYREEENGRGNFPPRFSGLQFPNYSSELNVNALELDDSALYLCASSLAGRGLAYEQYFGPGTRLTVT.

The gene calls are TRBV30 and TRBJ1-4; D is possibly TRBD1 (6 bases). The V end lost 4 bases, the J end lost 6 bases, and 15 bases lay between the germline ends. The CDR3 runs 14 residues. The germline V gene has CDR1 GTSNPN and CDR2 SVGIG (reference sequence). The CDR3 DNA follows: TGTGCCTGGAAATGGGGGGGGCGATATGAAAAACTGTTTTTT. It codes for CAWKWGGRYEKLFF.

V usage is TRBV25-1 and J usage is TRBJ1-2, with 7 bases aligning to TRBD1. The V and J ends lost 3 bases and 2 bases, in that order; junction bases with no gene match: 3. CDR3 size: 14 residues. CDR1 and CDR2 from the germline V gene are MGHDK and SYGVNS. The DNA for the CDR3 is TGTGCCAGCAGTGACCGGGACAGAAACTATGGCTACACCTTC. Its protein product is CASSDRDRNYGYTF.

In DNA form, the CDR3 reads TGTGCCAGCAGCCGACAGGGAAACTACAATGAGCAGTTCTTC. It yields the protein CASSRQGNYNEQFF. V and J are TRBV6-5 and TRBJ2-1; 7 nucleotides align to TRBD1. The germline CDR1 and CDR2 sequences are MNHEY and SVGAGI. The V segment lost 6 bases and the J segment 3 bases; nucleotides outside the gene matches: 5. The CDR3 totals 14 residues.

This clone appeared a single time. The CDR3 region is CASSPQRQGGDSNQPQHF. In DNA form, the CDR3 reads TGTGCCAGCAGCCCCCAAAGACAGGGGGGAGATAGCAATCAGCCCCAGCATTTT. V and J are TRBV7-8 and TRBJ1-5; 9 nucleotides match TRBD1. J lost 0 bases, V lost 5 bases, and 11 bases had no gene match. This CDR3 comprises 18 residues. Germline values: CDR1 SGHVS, CDR2 FQNEAQ.